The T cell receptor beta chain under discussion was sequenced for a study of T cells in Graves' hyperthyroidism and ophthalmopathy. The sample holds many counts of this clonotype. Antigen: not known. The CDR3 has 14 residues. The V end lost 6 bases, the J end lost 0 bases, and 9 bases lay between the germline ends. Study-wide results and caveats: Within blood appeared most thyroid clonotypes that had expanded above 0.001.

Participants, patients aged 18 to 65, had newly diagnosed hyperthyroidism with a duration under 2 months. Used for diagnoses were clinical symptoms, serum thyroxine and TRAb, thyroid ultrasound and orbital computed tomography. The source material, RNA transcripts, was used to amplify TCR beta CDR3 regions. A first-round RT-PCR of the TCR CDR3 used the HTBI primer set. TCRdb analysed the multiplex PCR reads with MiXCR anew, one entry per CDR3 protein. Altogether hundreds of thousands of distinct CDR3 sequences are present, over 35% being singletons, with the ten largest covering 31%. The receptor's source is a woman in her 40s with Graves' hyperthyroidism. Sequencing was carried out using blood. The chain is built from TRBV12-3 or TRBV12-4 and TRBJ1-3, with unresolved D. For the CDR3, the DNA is TGTGCCAGCAGCCTGTATAGCTCTGGAAACACCATATATTTT. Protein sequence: CASSLYSSGNTIYF.